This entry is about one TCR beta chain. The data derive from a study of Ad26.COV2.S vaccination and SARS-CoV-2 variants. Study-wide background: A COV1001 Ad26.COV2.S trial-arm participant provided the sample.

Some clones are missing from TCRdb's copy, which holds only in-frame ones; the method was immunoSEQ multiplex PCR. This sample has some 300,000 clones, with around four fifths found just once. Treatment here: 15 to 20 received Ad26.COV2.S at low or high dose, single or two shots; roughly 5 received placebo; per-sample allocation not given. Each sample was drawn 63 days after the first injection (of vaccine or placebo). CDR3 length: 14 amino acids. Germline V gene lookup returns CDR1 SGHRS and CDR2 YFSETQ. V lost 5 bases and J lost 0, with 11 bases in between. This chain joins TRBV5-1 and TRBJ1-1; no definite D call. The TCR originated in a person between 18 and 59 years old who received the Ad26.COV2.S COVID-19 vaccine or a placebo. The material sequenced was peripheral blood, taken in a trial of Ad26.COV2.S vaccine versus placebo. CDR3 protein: CASRVWAVNTEAFF. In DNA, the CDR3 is TGCGCCAGCAGGGTTTGGGCCGTGAACACTGAAGCTTTCTTT. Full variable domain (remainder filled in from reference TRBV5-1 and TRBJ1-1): KAGVTQTPRYLIKTRGQQVTLSCSPISGHRSVSWYQQTPGQGLQFLFEYFSETQRNKGNFPGRFSGRQFSNSRSEMNVSTLELGDSALYLCASRVWAVNTEAFFGQGTRLTVV.